Listed below are T cell receptor beta chains from one sample, sequenced in a study of response to subunit inactivated influenza vaccine. Using its own MiXCR run on the RT-PCR reads, TCRdb lists one record per CDR3 protein. Of around 760,000 distinct CDR3 sequences in the sample, approximately 15% were seen once. The sequences come from PBMCs from blood, collected roughly 2 weeks before vaccination. The receptors derive from a man in his forties or fifties who received an inactivated influenza vaccine. CDR3s include the opening cysteine and the closing phenylalanine or tryptophan. D genes are given only for firm matches. Clone size is stated in some rows and not others, as once, few, many or a class when expanded.

V,D,size,J,CDR3,DNA
TRBV5-1,NA,NA,TRBJ2-5,CASSLGQDQETQYF,TGCGCCAGCAGCTTGGGGCAGGACCAAGAGACCCAGTACTTC
TRBV12-3/TRBV12-4,NA,few,TRBJ1-2,CASSLGGWNTF,TGTGCCAGCAGTTTGGGGGGCTGGAACACCTTC
TRBV11-2,NA,few,TRBJ2-7,CASSLVGTRDGQYF,TGTGCCAGCAGCTTAGTGGGGACAAGGGATGGGCAGTACTTC
TRBV20-1,NA,NA,TRBJ1-5,CSAIPGNPNQPQHF,TGCAGTGCTATCCCCGGGAACCCTAATCAGCCCCAGCATTTT
TRBV20-1,NA,NA,TRBJ2-7,CSARGESYEQYF,TGCAGTGCTAGAGGCGAATCCTACGAGCAGTACTTC
TRBV7-2,NA,NA,TRBJ2-5,CASSLSRSGETQYF,TGTGCCAGCAGCTTATCTAGAAGCGGGGAGACCCAGTACTTC
TRBV4-3,NA,many,TRBJ2-3,CASSQSPRGQIPDTQYF,TGCGCCAGCAGCCAGAGCCCGCGGGGCCAGATTCCAGATACGCAGTATTTT
TRBV4-3,NA,few,TRBJ2-1,CASSQGPGDFAKQFF,TGCGCCAGCAGCCAAGGCCCCGGGGACTTCGCCAAGCAGTTCTTC
TRBV21-1,NA,NA,TRBJ2-7,CASSKGGGVAGAYEQYF,TGTGCCAGCAGCAAAGGGGGCGGGGTAGCGGGAGCCTACGAGCAGTACTTC
TRBV4-2,TRBD2,NA,TRBJ2-7,CASSQGLAGVYEQYF,TGTGCCAGCAGCCAGGGACTAGCGGGAGTTTACGAGCAGTACTTC
TRBV29-1,TRBD2,few,TRBJ2-3,CSATSSSDTQYF,TGCAGCGCGACTAGCTCTTCAGACACGCAGTATTTT
TRBV29-1,NA,NA,TRBJ1-1,CSVEDILNTEAFF,TGCAGCGTTGAGGACATCTTGAACACTGAAGCTTTCTTT
TRBV7-9,NA,NA,TRBJ2-1,CASSPNPGNEQFF,TGTGCCAGCAGCCCCAACCCGGGGAATGAGCAGTTCTTC
TRBV7-2,NA,NA,TRBJ2-4,CASSLDSGAKNIQYF,TGTGCCAGCAGCTTAGATTCGGGAGCCAAAAACATTCAGTACTTC
TRBV19,TRBD1,NA,TRBJ2-7,CASALHAQGAREQYF,TGTGCCAGCGCCCTCCATGCACAGGGGGCTCGCGAGCAGTACTTC
TRBV7-9,NA,NA,TRBJ2-5,CASSLETGRETQYF,TGTGCCAGCAGCCTCGAGACAGGCAGGGAGACCCAGTACTTC
TRBV18,TRBD1,many,TRBJ1-1,CASSPGQGETEAFF,TGTGCCAGCTCACCCGGACAGGGGGAAACTGAAGCTTTCTTT
TRBV14,NA,NA,TRBJ2-7,CASSDRDTGPTSYLECRYF,TGTGCCAGCAGCGACCGGGACACCGGTCCTACGAGCTACCTGGAGTGTCGGTACTTC
TRBV14,NA,few,TRBJ2-5,CASSQDRGHQETQYF,TGTGCCAGCAGCCAAGATAGGGGACACCAAGAGACCCAGTACTTC
TRBV5-1,TRBD1,NA,TRBJ2-5,CASSLGDSRETQYF,TGCGCCAGCAGCTTGGGGGACAGCAGAGAGACCCAGTACTTC
TRBV6-5,NA,few,TRBJ2-7,CASSLTGQQEQYF,TGTGCCAGCAGTTTAACAGGCCAGCAGGAGCAGTACTTC
TRBV29-1,TRBD2,NA,TRBJ2-3,CSVEAAGGRTDTQYF,TGCAGCGTTGAAGCAGCGGGGGGCAGGACAGATACGCAGTATTTT
TRBV10-3,TRBD1,NA,TRBJ2-7,CAIRADRGSYEQYF,TGTGCCATCAGGGCGGACAGGGGGTCCTACGAGCAGTACTTC
TRBV4-3,NA,NA,TRBJ2-7,CASSQNLNYEQYF,TGCGCCAGCAGCCAAAACCTCAACTACGAGCAGTACTTC
TRBV5-1,TRBD2,NA,TRBJ2-2,CASSLVAGVTGELFF,TGCGCCAGCAGCTTGGTTGCGGGGGTCACCGGGGAGCTGTTTTTT
TRBV4-1,NA,few,TRBJ1-5,CASSLIRGSNQPQHF,TGCGCCAGCAGCCTAATCCGGGGCAGCAATCAGCCCCAGCATTTT
TRBV3-1,TRBD2,NA,TRBJ2-3,CASSQAVGTSGFTDTQYF,TGTGCCAGCAGCCAAGCTGTGGGGACTAGCGGATTCACAGATACGCAGTATTTT
TRBV2,NA,few,TRBJ2-1,CASSEALRQFF,TGTGCCAGCAGTGAAGCGCTTCGGCAGTTCTTC
TRBV5-5,NA,NA,TRBJ2-1,CASSSLVWEYNEQFF,TGTGCCAGCAGTTCCTTAGTTTGGGAGTACAATGAGCAGTTCTTC
TRBV20-1,TRBD2,NA,TRBJ2-3,CSAPGVAGNTDTQYF,TGCAGTGCCCCCGGGGTAGCGGGGAACACAGATACGCAGTATTTT
TRBV20-1,NA,NA,TRBJ2-1,CSARDRLAGRGEQFF,TGCAGTGCTAGAGATCGCTTGGCAGGGCGGGGTGAGCAGTTCTTC
TRBV20-1,NA,few,TRBJ2-5,CSARVGASIETQYF,TGCAGTGCTAGAGTCGGGGCAAGCATTGAGACCCAGTACTTC
TRBV20-1,NA,few,TRBJ1-1,CSATSMGRNTEAFF,TGCAGTGCTACGTCGATGGGCCGAAACACTGAAGCTTTCTTT
TRBV7-9,NA,NA,TRBJ2-2,CASSPGPYRIGELFF,TGTGCCAGCAGCCCCGGTCCGTACAGGATCGGGGAGCTGTTTTTT
TRBV14,TRBD2,few,TRBJ2-5,CASSLLAGRVRETQYF,TGTGCCAGCAGCCTCCTAGCGGGGCGGGTTCGGGAGACCCAGTACTTC
TRBV5-1,NA,many,TRBJ1-5,CASSPTGDQPQHF,TGTGCCAGCAGTCCGACAGGAGATCAGCCCCAGCATTTT
TRBV4-2,NA,few,TRBJ2-3,CASSQEWGEFFTDTQYF,TGTGCCAGCAGCCAAGAATGGGGGGAATTTTTCACAGATACGCAGTATTTT
TRBV12-3/TRBV12-4,NA,many,TRBJ2-5,CASSLRFQETQYF,TGTGCCAGCAGTTTGAGGTTCCAAGAGACCCAGTACTTC
TRBV12-3/TRBV12-4,NA,many,TRBJ2-2,CASSGQGIGELFF,TGTGCCAGCAGCGGGCAGGGGATTGGGGAGCTGTTTTTT
TRBV20-1,NA,NA,TRBJ2-5,CSARESQETQYF,TGCAGTGCTAGAGAGTCCCAAGAGACCCAGTACTTC
TRBV7-2,NA,once,TRBJ2-7,CASSTTGTHNPEQYF,TGTGCCAGCAGCACCACCGGGACACATAACCCGGAGCAGTACTTC
TRBV11-2,TRBD2,few,TRBJ2-7,CASSLFPRLAGGYEQYF,TGTGCCAGCAGCTTGTTTCCAAGACTAGCGGGAGGGTACGAGCAGTACTTC
TRBV10-3,TRBD1,few,TRBJ2-4,CAISPGQGNIQYF,TGTGCCATCAGTCCGGGACAGGGGAACATTCAGTACTTC
TRBV20-1,NA,few,TRBJ2-6,CSARDLGRSGANVLTF,TGCAGTGCTAGAGATCTCGGGCGCTCTGGGGCCAACGTCCTGACTTTC
TRBV9,TRBD1,few,TRBJ2-7,CASSVGGQPMSYEQYF,TGTGCCAGCAGCGTAGGGGGACAGCCTATGTCCTACGAGCAGTACTTC
TRBV20-1,NA,NA,TRBJ1-5,CSATPGGNQPQHF,TGCAGTGCTACCCCGGGTGGGAATCAGCCCCAGCATTTT
TRBV12-3/TRBV12-4,NA,NA,TRBJ1-1,CASTRSRNTEAFF,TGTGCCAGCACCAGATCTAGGAACACTGAAGCTTTCTTT
TRBV28,TRBD1,few,TRBJ1-5,CASKQGALGNQPQHF,TGTGCCAGCAAACAGGGGGCTTTAGGCAATCAGCCCCAGCATTTT
TRBV29-1,TRBD1,NA,TRBJ2-1,CSGTNRQGLYNEQFF,TGCAGCGGGACAAACAGACAGGGGTTATACAATGAGCAGTTCTTC
TRBV2,TRBD1,NA,TRBJ1-4,CASRPPDRGKEKLFF,TGTGCCAGCAGGCCCCCGGACAGGGGGAAGGAAAAACTGTTTTTT
TRBV7-9,NA,many,TRBJ1-1,CAIKRGAEAFF,TGTGCCATCAAGAGGGGGGCTGAAGCTTTCTTT
TRBV5-1,NA,few,TRBJ2-7,CASSWRFGSVSYEQYF,TGCGCCAGCAGCTGGAGGTTCGGCAGCGTATCTTACGAGCAGTACTTC
TRBV7-2,TRBD1,many,TRBJ2-7,CASSFGQVSYEQYF,TGTGCCAGCAGCTTTGGACAGGTCTCCTACGAGCAGTACTTC
TRBV12-3/TRBV12-4,NA,many,TRBJ1-6,CASSLGTNSSPLHF,TGTGCCAGCAGTTTAGGGACCAACAGTTCACCCCTCCACTTT